Here is one TCR beta chain with its context. This table comes from immunoSEQ multiplex PCR, and its TCRdb copy is limited to in-frame clones, with some not included. This sample has some 41,000 clones, with 88% found just once. Germline lookup yields CDR1 MNHEY and CDR2 SMNVEV (reference sequence). V lost 4 bases and J 9 bases, leaving 19 bases between the germline ends. This CDR3 comprises 15 residues. The record originates from a study of PD-L1 blockade in urothelial cancer. For the study at large: Most patients, about 85% of the roughly 30, were males with bladder-origin cancer.

This clonotype was sampled from a woman in her fifties or sixties with urothelial cancer. Sequenced here: PBMCs, sampled around atezolizumab (anti-PD-L1) treatment. The chain employs TRBV27 and TRBJ2-1; a weak D match, TRBD1 (7 bases). CDR3 sequence: CASSSLRTRGAEQFF. DNA for the CDR3: TGTGCCAGCAGTTCCCTACGGACCAGGGGGGCTGAGCAGTTCTTC.